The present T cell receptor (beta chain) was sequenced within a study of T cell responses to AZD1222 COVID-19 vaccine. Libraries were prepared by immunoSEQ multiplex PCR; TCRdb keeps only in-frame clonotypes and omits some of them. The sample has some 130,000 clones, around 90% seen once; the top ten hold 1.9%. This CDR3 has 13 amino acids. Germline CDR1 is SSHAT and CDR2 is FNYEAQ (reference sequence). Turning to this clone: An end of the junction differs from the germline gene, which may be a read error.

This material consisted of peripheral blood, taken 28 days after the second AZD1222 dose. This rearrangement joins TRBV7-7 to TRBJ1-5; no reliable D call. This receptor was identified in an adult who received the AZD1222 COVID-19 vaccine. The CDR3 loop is CASSLGEGQPQHF. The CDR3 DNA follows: TGTGCTAGCAGCTTAGGCGAGGGCCAGCCCCAGCATTTT.